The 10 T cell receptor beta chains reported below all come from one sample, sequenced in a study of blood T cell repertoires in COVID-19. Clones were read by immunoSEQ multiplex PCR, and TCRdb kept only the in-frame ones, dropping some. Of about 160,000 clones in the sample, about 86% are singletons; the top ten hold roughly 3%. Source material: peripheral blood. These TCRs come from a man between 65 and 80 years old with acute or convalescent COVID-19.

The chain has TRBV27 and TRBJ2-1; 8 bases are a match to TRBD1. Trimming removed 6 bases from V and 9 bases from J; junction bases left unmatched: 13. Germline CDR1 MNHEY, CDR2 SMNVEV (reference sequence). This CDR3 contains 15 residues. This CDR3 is CASSRSPGQVSEQFF. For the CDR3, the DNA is TGTGCCAGCAGCCGATCTCCGGGACAGGTTTCTGAGCAGTTCTTC.

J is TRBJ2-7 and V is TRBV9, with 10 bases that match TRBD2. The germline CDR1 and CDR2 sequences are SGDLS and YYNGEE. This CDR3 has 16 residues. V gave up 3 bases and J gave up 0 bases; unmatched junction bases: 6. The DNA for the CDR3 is TGTGCCAGCAGCGATAATAGCGGGAGGTCCTCCTACGAGCAGTACTTC. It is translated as CASSDNSGRSSYEQYF.

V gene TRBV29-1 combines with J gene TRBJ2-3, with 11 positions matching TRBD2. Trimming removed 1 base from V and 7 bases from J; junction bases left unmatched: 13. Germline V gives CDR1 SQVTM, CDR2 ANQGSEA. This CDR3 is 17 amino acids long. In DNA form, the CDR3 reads TGCAGCGTTGAAGGCCCAGGACTAGCGGGCCTGTGGTATACGCAGTATTTT. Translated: CSVEGPGLAGLWYTQYF.

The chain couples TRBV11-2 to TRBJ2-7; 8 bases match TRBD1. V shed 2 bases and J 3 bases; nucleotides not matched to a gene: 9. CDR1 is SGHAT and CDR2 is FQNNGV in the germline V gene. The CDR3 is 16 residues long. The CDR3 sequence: CASSLTFQGAIYEQYF. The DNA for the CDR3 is TGTGCCAGCAGCTTAACATTTCAGGGGGCTATCTACGAGCAGTACTTC.

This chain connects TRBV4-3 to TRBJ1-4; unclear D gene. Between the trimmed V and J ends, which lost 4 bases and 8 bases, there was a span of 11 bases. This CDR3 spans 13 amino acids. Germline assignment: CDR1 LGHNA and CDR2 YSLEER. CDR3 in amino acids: CASSRTLSEKLFF. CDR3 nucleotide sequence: TGCGCCAGCAGCCGTACCCTGAGCGAAAAACTGTTTTTT.

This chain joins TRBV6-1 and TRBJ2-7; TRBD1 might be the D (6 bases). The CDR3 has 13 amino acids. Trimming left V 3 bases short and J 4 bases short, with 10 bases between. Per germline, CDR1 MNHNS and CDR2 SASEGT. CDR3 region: CASSEGATYEQYF. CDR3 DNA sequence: TGTGCCAGCAGTGAGGGGGCGACGTACGAGCAGTACTTC.

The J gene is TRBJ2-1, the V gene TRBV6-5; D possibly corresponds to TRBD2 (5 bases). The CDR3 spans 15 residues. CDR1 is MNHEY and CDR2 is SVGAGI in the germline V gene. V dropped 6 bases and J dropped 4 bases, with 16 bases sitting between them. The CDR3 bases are TGTGCCAGCAGGTCGATTTCAAGACTATACAATGAGCAGTTCTTC. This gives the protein CASRSISRLYNEQFF.

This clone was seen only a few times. The CDR3 spells CASSSLTVNTEAFF. The DNA of the CDR3 is TGTGCCAGCAGTTCCTTGACAGTGAACACTGAAGCTTTCTTT. This rearrangement joins TRBV6-5 to TRBJ1-1; TRBD1 is a possible D gene (5 bases). Germline CDR1 MNHEY, CDR2 SVGAGI. The V and J ends lost 4 bases and 0 bases respectively, with 9 bases between them. The CDR3 contains 14 residues.

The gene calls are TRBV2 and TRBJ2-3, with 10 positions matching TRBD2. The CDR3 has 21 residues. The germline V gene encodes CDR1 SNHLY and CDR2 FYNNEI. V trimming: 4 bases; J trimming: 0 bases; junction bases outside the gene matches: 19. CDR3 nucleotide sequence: TGTGCCAGCAGTGTGGGGGCCCTTGGGACTAGCGATGCGACTAGCACAGATACGCAGTATTTT. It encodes CASSVGALGTSDATSTDTQYF.

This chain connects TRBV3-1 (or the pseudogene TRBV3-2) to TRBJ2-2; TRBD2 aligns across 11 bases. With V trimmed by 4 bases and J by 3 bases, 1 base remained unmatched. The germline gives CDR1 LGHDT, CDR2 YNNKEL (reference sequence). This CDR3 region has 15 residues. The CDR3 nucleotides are TGTGCCAGCAGCCTAGCGGGAGGGGACACCGGGGAGCTGTTTTTT. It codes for CASSLAGGDTGELFF.